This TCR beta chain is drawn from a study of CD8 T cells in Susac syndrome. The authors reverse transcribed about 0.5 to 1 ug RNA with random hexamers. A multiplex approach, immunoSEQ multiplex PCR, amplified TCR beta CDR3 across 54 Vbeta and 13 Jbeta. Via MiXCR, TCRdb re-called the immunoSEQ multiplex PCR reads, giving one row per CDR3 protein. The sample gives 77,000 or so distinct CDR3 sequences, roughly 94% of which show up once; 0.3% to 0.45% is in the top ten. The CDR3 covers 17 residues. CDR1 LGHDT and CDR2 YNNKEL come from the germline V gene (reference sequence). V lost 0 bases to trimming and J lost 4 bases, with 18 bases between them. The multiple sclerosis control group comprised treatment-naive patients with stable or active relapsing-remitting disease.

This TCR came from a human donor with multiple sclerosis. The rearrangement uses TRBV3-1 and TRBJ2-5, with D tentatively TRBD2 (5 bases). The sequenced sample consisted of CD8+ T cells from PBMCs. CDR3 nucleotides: TGTGCCAGCAGCCAAGACCCCGGAACCCTAGGAGGAGAGACCCAGTACTTC. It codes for CASSQDPGTLGGETQYF.